The next 5 T cell receptor beta chains were all read from a single sample in a study of T cell changes during pregnancy in multiple sclerosis. Some clones are missing from TCRdb's copy, which holds only in-frame ones; the method was immunoSEQ multiplex PCR. This table has 70,000 or so clones, 80% to 95% appearing once. The sequences come from CD4+ T cells from peripheral blood mononuclear cells, collected after pregnancy. The receptor source for this set is a female donor with multiple sclerosis, enrolled in a pregnancy study.

CDR3 bases: TGTGCCAGCAGTTTTGCGGCACGACAGGGCGTGGGAACTTCCGAGCAGTACTTC. Its translation: CASSFAARQGVGTSEQYF. This chain joins TRBV27 and TRBJ2-7; 7 bases fit TRBD1. This CDR3 spans 18 amino acids. Unmatched junction bases numbered 20, after V lost 3 bases and J lost 6 bases. CDR1 and CDR2 (germline): MNHEY, SMNVEV (reference sequence).

In this sample, this clone turned up once. The rearrangement uses TRBV27 and TRBJ2-1; D is ambiguous. Trimming took off 4 bases at V and 0 bases at J, with 13 bases between the two ends. There are 16 residues in the CDR3. Germline V CDR1 and CDR2: MNHEY, SMNVEV (reference sequence). CDR3 sequence: CASSSQSDSSYNEQFF. As DNA, the CDR3 is TGTGCCAGCAGTTCACAAAGCGATAGCTCCTACAATGAGCAGTTCTTC.

The rearrangement joins TRBV2 to TRBJ1-2, with TRBD1 matching over 9 bases. The germline CDR1 and CDR2 sequences are SNHLY and FYNNEI. V lost 5 bases, J lost 8 bases, and 12 bases stayed unmatched. The CDR3 has 15 amino acids. The CDR3 spells CASSSLGQGIEGYTF. CDR3 nucleotides: TGTGCCAGCAGTTCCCTAGGACAGGGGATCGAGGGCTACACCTTC.

This clone was recorded once. The chain combines TRBV6-1 with TRBJ1-2, with 10 bases matching TRBD1. CDR1 is MNHNS, CDR2 SASEGT, per germline. With 7 bases clipped from V and 8 bases from J, the junction kept 4 bases outside the gene matches. The CDR3 contains 12 residues. The CDR3 DNA is TGTGCCAGCACAGGGACAGGGGTCGGCTACACCTTC. Its protein is CASTGTGVGYTF.

The chain carries TRBV19 and TRBJ2-2; 11 positions match TRBD2. CDR1 is LNHDA and CDR2 is SQIVND in the germline V gene (reference sequence). The CDR3 runs 18 residues. V shed 4 bases, J shed 7 bases, and the junction held 14 bases outside the gene matches. The chain's CDR3 is CASSTTTRLAGRVGELFF. In nucleotides, the CDR3 is TGTGCCAGTAGTACAACCACCCGACTAGCGGGACGGGTCGGGGAGCTGTTTTTT.